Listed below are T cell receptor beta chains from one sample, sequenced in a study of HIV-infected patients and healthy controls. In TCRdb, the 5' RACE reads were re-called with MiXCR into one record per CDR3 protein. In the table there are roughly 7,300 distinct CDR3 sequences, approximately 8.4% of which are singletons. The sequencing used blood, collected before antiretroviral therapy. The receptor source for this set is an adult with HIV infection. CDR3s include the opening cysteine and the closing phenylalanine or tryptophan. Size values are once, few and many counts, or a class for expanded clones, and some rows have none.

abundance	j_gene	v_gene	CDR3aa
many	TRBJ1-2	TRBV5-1	CASSLETGPYGYTF
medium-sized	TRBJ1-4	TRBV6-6	CASSYGGGGRGNEKLFF
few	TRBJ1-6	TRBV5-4	CASSPGPQGSPLHF
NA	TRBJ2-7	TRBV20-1	CSARGPAGEQYF
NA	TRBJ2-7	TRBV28	CASSLGVGPLEQYF
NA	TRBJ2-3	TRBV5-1	CASSLEGGSTDTQYF
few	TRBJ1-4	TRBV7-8	CASSLATGTNEKLFF
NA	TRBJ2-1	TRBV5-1	CASSPGLAGVRYNEQFF
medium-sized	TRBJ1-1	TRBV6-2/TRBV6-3	CASSTRQGGMAEAFF
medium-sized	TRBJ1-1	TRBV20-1	CSARNTASEAFF
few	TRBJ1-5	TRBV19	CASSTRQGSIQPQHF
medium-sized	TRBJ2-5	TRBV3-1	CASSQDGLLETQYF
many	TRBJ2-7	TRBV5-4	CASSTPESEQYF
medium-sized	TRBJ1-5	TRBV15	CATSTFTEGYQPQHF
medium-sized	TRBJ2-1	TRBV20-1	CSARPGTENNEQFF
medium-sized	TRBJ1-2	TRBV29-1	CSVEERGGYTF
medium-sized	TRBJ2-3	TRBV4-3	CASSQSMRDPPDTQYF
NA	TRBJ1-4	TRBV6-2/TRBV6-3	CASSMGQGIPLFF
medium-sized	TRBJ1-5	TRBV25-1	CASSETGTNQPQHF
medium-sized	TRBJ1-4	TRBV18	CASSPNGIQAIF
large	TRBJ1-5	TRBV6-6	CASSHQNQPQHF
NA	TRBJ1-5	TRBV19	CASMRTGDFNQPQHF
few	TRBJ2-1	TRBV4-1	CASSQGGDRVTYNEQFF
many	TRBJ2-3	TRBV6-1	CASSEGTSGSDTQYF
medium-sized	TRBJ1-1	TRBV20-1	CSAPRQPNTEAFF
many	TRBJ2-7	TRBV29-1	CSVVLREGAYEQYF
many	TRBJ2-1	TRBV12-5	CASGLVSGVVSYNEQFF
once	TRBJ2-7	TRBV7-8	CASVGGGLAGSYEQYF
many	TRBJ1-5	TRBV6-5	CASSPGFSNQPQHF
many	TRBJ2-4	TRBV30	CAWRSLGIPNIQYF
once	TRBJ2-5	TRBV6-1	CAGGQQETQYF
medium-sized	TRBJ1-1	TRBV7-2	CASSPVRPEAFF
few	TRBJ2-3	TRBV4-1	CASSQGGEISIDTQYF
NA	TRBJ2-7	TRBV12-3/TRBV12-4	CASRPGLAGDEQYF
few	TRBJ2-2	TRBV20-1	CSARALAGGPVGELFF
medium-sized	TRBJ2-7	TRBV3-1	CASSQDVGTASYEQYF
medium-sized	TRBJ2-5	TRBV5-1	CASSLLGGGGMETQYF
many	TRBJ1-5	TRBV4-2	CASSPTTRQGSNQPQHF
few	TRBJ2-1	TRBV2	CASSGRYEQFF
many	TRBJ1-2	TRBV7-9	CASRPLTEAYGYTF
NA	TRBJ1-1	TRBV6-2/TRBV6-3	CASSYSQGAQNTEAFF
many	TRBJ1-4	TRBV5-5	CASRLNGATNEKLFF
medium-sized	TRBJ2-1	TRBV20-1	CSARVRLAAYNEQFF
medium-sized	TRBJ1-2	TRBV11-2	CASSLDPQGADGYTF
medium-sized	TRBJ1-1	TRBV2	CASFGGVVTEAFF
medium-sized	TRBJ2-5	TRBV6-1	CASSAFDIPGTQYF
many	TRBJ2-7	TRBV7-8	CASSPGGQDEQYF
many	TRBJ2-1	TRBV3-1	CASSQDRSLSSYNEQFF
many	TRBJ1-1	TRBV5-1	CASSIRQGARSTEAFF
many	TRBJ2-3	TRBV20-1	CSAIWQDTQYF
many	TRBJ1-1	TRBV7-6	CASSLAPANTEAFF
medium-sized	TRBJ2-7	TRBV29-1	CSATGRSYEQYF
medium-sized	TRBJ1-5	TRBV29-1	CSVDPPRDIILYSNQPQHF